The 32 T cell receptor beta chains in this list originate from one sample, sequenced in a study of T-cell reconstitution after alpha-beta-depleted transplantation in children. Unique molecular identifiers were incorporated into the prepared TCRbeta library. TCRdb passed the PCR reads through MiXCR, listing each CDR3 protein once. The top ten hold 27% of the sample, which has 350,000 to 500,000 distinct CDR3 sequences, 43% seen once. The sequenced sample was PBMCs, obtained before TCRalphabeta/CD19-depleted stem cell transplant. Source of these receptors: a girl under 10 years old with aplastic anemia, due to receive a stem cell transplant.

This clonotype was recorded many times. The chain combines TRBV27 with TRBJ2-1, with 8 bases fitting TRBD2. The CDR3 is 20 amino acids. Germline CDR1 is MNHEY and CDR2 is SMNVEV (reference sequence). Trimming removed 5 bases from V and 5 bases from J; junction bases left unmatched: 23. The CDR3 loop reads CASSPLIPLLSSGIDNEQFF. The CDR3 DNA reads as TGTGCCAGCAGTCCGCTTATCCCCCTTTTGAGTAGCGGGATCGACAATGAGCAGTTCTTC.

This clonotype was found a few times. Given a much more abundant clone one base away, this may be a read error. The chain is built from TRBV5-1 and TRBJ2-1, with 8 bases matching TRBD2. CDR1 is SGHRS and CDR2 is YFSETQ in the germline V gene. The CDR3 is made up of 17 amino acids. V gave up 1 base and J gave up 6 bases; unmatched junction bases: 12. The CDR3 coding sequence is TGCGCCAGCAGCTTGTACCGAAGGACTAGCTTCGGCAATGAGCAGTTCTTC. Protein sequence: CASSLYRRTSFGNEQFF.

This clonotype was seen repeatedly, ten times or more. The genes are TRBV27 and TRBJ2-1; the match to TRBD2 covers 9 bases. The CDR3 length is 15 residues. From germline, CDR1 is MNHEY and CDR2 SMNVEV (reference sequence). J gave up 3 bases and V 6 bases, and 6 bases lay outside the gene matches. CDR3 bases: TGTGCCAGCAGCCCCGGGACTAGCAGCTACAATGAGCAGTTCTTC. Its translation: CASSPGTSSYNEQFF.

V is TRBV9 and J is TRBJ2-7; tentatively, D is TRBD1 (6 bases). In germline, CDR1 is SGDLS, CDR2 YYNGEE. V was cut by 0 bases and J by 4 bases, with 14 bases left in between. There are 15 residues in the CDR3. CDR3 sequence: CASSVVGDTIYEQYF. CDR3 coding DNA: TGTGCCAGCAGCGTAGTCGGGGACACGATATACGAGCAGTACTTC.

The sample holds many counts of this clonotype. The chain recombines TRBV7-9 with TRBJ1-1, with 8 bases lining up with TRBD1. The V segment lost 5 bases and the J segment 10 bases; nucleotides outside the gene matches: 9. The germline V gene encodes CDR1 SEHNR and CDR2 FQNEAQ (reference sequence). The CDR3 extends over 13 amino acids. CDR3 DNA: TGTGCCAGCAGCCACATATGGACAGGGACAGCTTTCTTT. It encodes CASSHIWTGTAFF.

V is TRBV7-6 and J is TRBJ2-3, with 8 bases fitting TRBD2. Germline-derived CDR1 and CDR2 are SGHVS and FNYEAQ. V dropped 5 bases and J dropped 8; count of bases not matched to a gene: 9. The CDR3 extends over 14 amino acids. For the CDR3, the DNA is TGTGCCAGCAGCCCGTCTGCGGGGGGCGGTACGCAGTATTTT. Encoded protein: CASSPSAGGGTQYF.

The V call is TRBV20-1, the J call TRBJ2-3; 11 bases fit TRBD2. Trimming took 4 bases from V and 5 from J; bases not matched to a gene: 14. CDR3 length: 17 amino acids. Germline V CDR1 and CDR2: DFQATT, SNEGSKA (reference sequence). This CDR3 reads CSATLIPTSGGLDTQYF. The CDR3 nucleotides are TGCAGTGCTACACTAATCCCAACTAGCGGGGGTCTAGATACGCAGTATTTT.

In its sample, this clonotype was seen a few times. The gene calls are TRBV20-1 and TRBJ2-3, with D perhaps TRBD1 (6 bases). The CDR3 has 15 residues. Looked up from germline, CDR1 is DFQATT and CDR2 is SNEGSKA (reference sequence). Trimming pared 3 bases from V and 0 bases from J, leaving 13 bases between. The CDR3: CSARDGTPSTDTQYF. CDR3 nucleotide sequence: TGCAGTGCTAGGGACGGGACACCTAGCACAGATACGCAGTATTTT.

This clonotype showed up just a few times. This rearrangement joins TRBV27 to TRBJ2-7, with 9 bases that match TRBD1. J gave up 7 bases and V 7 bases, and 8 bases lay outside the gene matches. This CDR3 region has 13 residues. CDR1 MNHEY and CDR2 SMNVEV come from the germline V gene (reference sequence). CDR3 protein: CASTQTGGREQYF. The CDR3, as DNA: TGTGCCAGCACCCAGACAGGGGGGAGGGAGCAGTACTTC.

The chain is built from TRBV28 and TRBJ2-3, with 11 bases aligning to TRBD2. There are 16 residues in the CDR3. Germline V gene data show CDR1 as MDHEN and CDR2 as SYDVKM. Unmatched junction bases numbered 3, after V lost 4 bases and J lost 0 bases. DNA for the CDR3: TGTGCCAGCAGTTCGTGGACTAGCGGGAGCACAGATACGCAGTATTTT. Translation: CASSSWTSGSTDTQYF.

This clonotype came up a few times. J is TRBJ2-1 and V is TRBV7-9; no firm D call. The CDR3 is 16 amino acids. The V gene's germline CDR1 is SEHNR and CDR2 FQNEAQ (reference sequence). The V end lost 2 bases, the J end lost 5 bases, and 16 bases lay between the germline ends. The chain's CDR3 is CASSLFPQAVNNEQFF. In DNA, the CDR3 is TGTGCCAGCAGCTTATTCCCACAAGCAGTAAACAATGAGCAGTTCTTC.

The chain uses TRBV5-6 and TRBJ2-2, with D possibly matching TRBD1 (6 bases). CDR3 length: 16 amino acids. Trimming stripped 1 base from V and 5 bases from J, with 15 bases between. Germline lookup yields CDR1 SGHDT and CDR2 YYEEEE. The CDR3 DNA sequence: TGTGCCAGCAGCTTGTTCAGGGGAGTGGGAACCGGGGAGCTGTTTTTT. This encodes CASSLFRGVGTGELFF.

This clonotype was recorded many times. The chain combines TRBV12-3 or TRBV12-4 with TRBJ1-1, with D unresolved. The germline V and J ends were trimmed by 1 base and 4 bases, with 7 bases remaining between them. The CDR3 runs 13 residues. The chain's CDR3 is CASSLGTSTEAFF. CDR3 DNA: TGTGCCAGCAGTTTAGGAACGAGCACTGAAGCTTTCTTT.

There are a few counts of this clonotype. The chain uses TRBV20-1 and TRBJ1-1; 7 nucleotides line up with TRBD1. V gave up 6 bases and J gave up 4 bases; unmatched junction bases: 11. Germline-derived CDR1 and CDR2 are DFQATT and SNEGSKA (reference sequence). The CDR3 spans 14 residues. In nucleotides, the CDR3 is TGCAGTGCCCAGCGACAGGGAAAAGGCACTGAAGCTTTCTTT. Translating it yields CSAQRQGKGTEAFF.

Ten or more counts support this clonotype. The chain recombines TRBV5-1 with TRBJ2-7; unclear D gene. The V end lost 0 bases, the J end lost 0 bases, and 10 bases lay between the germline ends. CDR3 length equals 15 residues. Germline V CDR1 and CDR2: SGHRS, YFSETQ. CDR3 residues: CASSLGLDFSYEQYF. CDR3 bases: TGCGCCAGCAGCTTGGGCCTAGATTTCTCCTACGAGCAGTACTTC. Combining the CDR3 with reference TRBV5-1 and TRBJ2-7 gives the whole variable domain KAGVTQTPRYLIKTRGQQVTLSCSPISGHRSVSWYQQTPGQGLQFLFEYFSETQRNKGNFPGRFSGRQFSNSRSEMNVSTLELGDSALYLCASSLGLDFSYEQYFGPGTRLTVT.

J is TRBJ2-7 and V is TRBV20-1, with 7 bases aligning to TRBD2. Per germline, CDR1 DFQATT and CDR2 SNEGSKA (reference sequence). This CDR3 region has 14 residues. Germline trimming cut 1 base from V and 1 base from J; bases unmatched to any gene: 4. CDR3: CSARGPSGSYEQYF. Here the CDR3 DNA reads TGCAGTGCTAGAGGGCCTAGCGGATCCTACGAGCAGTACTTC.

This clonotype has more than one count but fewer than ten. The chain uses TRBV6-1 and TRBJ2-5, with 9 bases lining up with TRBD1. V lost 4 bases and J lost 3; bases outside the gene matches: 9. Germline lookup yields CDR1 MNHNS and CDR2 SASEGT. This CDR3 is built from 16 residues. The CDR3 is CASSAGTGSWEETQYF. The CDR3 nucleotides are TGTGCCAGCAGTGCCGGGACAGGGAGTTGGGAAGAGACCCAGTACTTC.

This chain links TRBV29-1 with TRBJ2-3; D not certain. Germline V gene lookup returns CDR1 SQVTM and CDR2 ANQGSEA. Trimming took 6 bases from V and 7 from J, leaving 8 bases between them. This CDR3 region has 10 residues. CDR3: CSVLANTQYF. In nucleotides, the CDR3 is TGCAGCGTACTCGCGAATACGCAGTATTTT.

Regarding this clonotype: The germline gene is not matched at one end of the junction; a read error may be the cause. V gene TRBV6-1 combines with J gene TRBJ2-7; 8 bases are shared with TRBD1. The V gene's germline CDR1 is MNHNS and CDR2 SASEGT. The CDR3 runs 16 residues. This CDR3 is CASSKAPGGRAYEQYF. The CDR3 coding sequence is TGTGCCAGCAGTAAAGCACCAGGGGGCAGGGCCTACGAGCAGTACTTC.

Many counts were recorded for this clonotype. The chain has TRBV12-3 or TRBV12-4 and TRBJ1-1, with TRBD1 matching 9 bases. The CDR3 is made up of 14 amino acids. Trimming took 5 bases from V and 2 from J; bases not matched to a gene: 3. This chain's CDR3 is CASSVDRGNTEAFF. DNA of the CDR3: TGTGCCAGCAGTGTGGACAGGGGTAACACTGAAGCTTTCTTT.

The V call is TRBV29-1, the J call TRBJ2-1, with 14 bases matching TRBD2. Per germline, CDR1 SQVTM and CDR2 ANQGSEA. J was trimmed by 8 bases and V by 6 bases; bases with no gene match: 6. The CDR3 has 14 residues. Here the CDR3 reads CSVDGTSGGHEQFF. In DNA form, the CDR3 reads TGCAGCGTAGACGGGACTAGCGGGGGTCATGAGCAGTTCTTC.

This sequence joins TRBV6-1 and TRBJ1-3; no firm D call. CDR3 length: 15 amino acids. Germline CDR1 is MNHNS and CDR2 is SASEGT. The V gene lost 3 bases and the J gene lost 0 bases, with 9 bases spanning the gap. The CDR3 DNA reads TGTGCCAGCAGTGACAGGCCAGGCTCTGGAAACACCATATATTTT. This sequence encodes CASSDRPGSGNTIYF.

This clonotype occurred once. This chain uses TRBV7-2 with TRBJ2-1; 8 bases are shared with TRBD2. The CDR3 sequence is 16 residues long. With 1 base clipped from V and 7 bases from J, the junction kept 9 bases outside the gene matches. Per germline, CDR1 SGHTA and CDR2 FQGNSA. The CDR3, as DNA: TGTGCCAGCAGCTTAGGACCCGGGACTAGGCGAAATGAGCAGTTCTTC. Protein product: CASSLGPGTRRNEQFF.

The rearrangement joins TRBV3-1 to TRBJ2-3, with 10 bases that match TRBD2. Germline lookup yields CDR1 LGHDT and CDR2 YNNKEL (reference sequence). With V trimmed by 10 bases and J by 1 base, 11 bases remained unmatched. The CDR3 is made up of 16 amino acids. Here the CDR3 reads CATTQLLAGGTDTQYF. The CDR3, as DNA: TGTGCCACCACCCAACTCCTAGCGGGGGGCACAGATACGCAGTATTTT.

This clonotype occurred a few times. The chain combines TRBV7-2 with TRBJ2-2; D gene unclear. Germline V gene sequence: CDR1 SGHTA, CDR2 FQGNSA. This CDR3 is 16 amino acids long. The V and J ends lost 5 bases and 3 bases respectively, with 16 bases between them. The CDR3: CASSPGLGRYTGELFF. DNA for the CDR3: TGTGCCAGCAGCCCAGGATTGGGCAGATACACCGGGGAGCTGTTTTTT.

The chain has TRBV30 and TRBJ2-1; D not certain. The CDR3 has 11 amino acids. With 4 bases removed from V and 4 bases from J, the gap between germline ends came to 5 bases. Germline CDR1 and CDR2: GTSNPN and SVGIG (reference sequence). The CDR3 bases are TGTGCCTGGACAGTATACAATGAGCAGTTCTTC. Residues: CAWTVYNEQFF.

The chain recombines TRBV6-5 with TRBJ1-1, with D possibly matching TRBD1 (6 bases). The CDR3 sequence is 15 residues long. Trimming took off 0 bases at V and 6 bases at J, with 14 bases between the two ends. Looked up from germline, CDR1 is MNHEY and CDR2 is SVGAGI. The DNA of the CDR3 is TGTGCCAGCAGTTACTCCGGGGGAAGGGGGGCTGAAGCTTTCTTT. Translation: CASSYSGGRGAEAFF.

The chain links TRBV5-4 to TRBJ2-2, with D unclear. The V end lost 1 base, the J end lost 8 bases, and 6 bases lay between the germline ends. CDR1 SGHNT and CDR2 YYREEE come from the germline V gene (reference sequence). CDR3 length: 12 amino acids. Here the CDR3 reads CASSLQPGELFF. The CDR3, as DNA: TGTGCCAGCAGCTTGCAGCCAGGGGAGCTGTTTTTT.

This clonotype was recorded many times. It is unclear where the CDR3 begins or ends on the DNA, so no DNA is shown, and the CDR3 is as TCRdb lists it. V usage is TRBV12-3 or TRBV12-4 and J usage is TRBJ1-2. The length of the CDR3 is 13 amino acids, counting both ends. The CDR3 sequence: CASSPTVVGGGTF.

V is TRBV11-2 and J is TRBJ2-1, with 11 bases aligning to TRBD2. The trim removed 5 bases at V and 5 bases at J, leaving 14 bases unmatched. This CDR3 is built from 18 residues. Germline loops: CDR1 SGHAT, CDR2 FQNNGV. The CDR3 DNA reads TGTGCCAGCAGCCCCCCCGGGGCGGCACTAGCGGGAGACAATGAGCAGTTCTTC. It yields the protein CASSPPGAALAGDNEQFF. The full variable domain, rest sourced from reference TRBV11-2 and TRBJ2-1, is EAGVAQSPRYKIIEKRQSVAFWCNPISGHATLYWYQQILGQGPKLLIQFQNNGVVDDSQLPKDRFSAERLKGVDSTLKIQPAKLEDSAVYLCASSPPGAALAGDNEQFFGPGTRLTVL.

This clonotype was picked up many times. V and J are TRBV20-1 and TRBJ2-1, with 9 bases fitting TRBD2. Germline V gene data show CDR1 as DFQATT and CDR2 as SNEGSKA (reference sequence). The CDR3 is 15 residues long. J lost 8 bases, V lost 4 bases, and 12 bases had no gene match. The CDR3 coding sequence is TGCAGTGCTACCACAACCGGGACTAGCACGCATGAGCAGTTCTTC. Translated, it gives CSATTTGTSTHEQFF.

The chain recombines TRBV7-9 with TRBJ2-3; TRBD2 matches 7 bases. The germline V gene has CDR1 SEHNR and CDR2 FQNEAQ (reference sequence). The V gene end was trimmed by 1 base and the J gene end by 4 bases; junction bases not matched to a gene: 5. The CDR3 is 15 residues long. The CDR3 DNA sequence: TGTGCCAGCAGCTTAGGGAGCGGGAATTCAGATACGCAGTATTTT. Protein product: CASSLGSGNSDTQYF. Variable domain in full (rest from reference TRBV7-9 and TRBJ2-3): DTGVSQNPRHKITKRGQNVTFRCDPISEHNRLYWYRQTLGQGPEFLTYFQNEAQLEKSRLLSDRFSAERPKGSFSTLEIQRTEQGDSAMYLCASSLGSGNSDTQYFGPGTRLTVL.